The 11 T cell receptor beta chains given below trace back to one sample, sequenced in a study of OX40 agonist ivuxolimab in advanced cancers. The data were produced by immunoSEQ multiplex PCR, yet TCRdb's version contains in-frame clones alone and is incomplete. Of about 61,000 clones in the sample, 80% to 85% were seen once. Sequenced here: CD4+ or CD8+ T cells sorted from blood, sampled in a trial of the OX40 agonist ivuxolimab. The source of these receptors is an adult with an advanced solid tumor such as melanoma, head and neck, liver or kidney cancer.

The CDR3 nucleotides read TGCGCCAGCAGACCAAGCGGGGGGGCCTTCACAGATACGCAGTATTTT. Translating it yields CASRPSGGAFTDTQYF. The chain combines TRBV5-1 with TRBJ2-3; 10 nucleotides align to TRBD2. With 5 bases clipped from V and 2 bases from J, the junction kept 8 bases outside the gene matches. The CDR3 totals 16 residues. CDR1 and CDR2 (germline): SGHRS, YFSETQ.

The V and J genes are TRBV28 and TRBJ1-3; weak D call: TRBD1 (6 bases). V shed 10 bases and J shed 2 bases, with 15 bases lying between them. Per germline, CDR1 MDHEN and CDR2 SYDVKM. The CDR3 sequence is 14 residues long. DNA of the CDR3: TGTGCCACCGAAACGGGGGGCGCTGGAAACACCATATATTTT. Its translation is CATETGGAGNTIYF.

This chain connects TRBV6-5 to TRBJ1-2, with D possibly being TRBD1 (6 bases). The CDR3 is 13 residues long. The V end was cut by 5 bases, the J end by 4 bases, with 11 bases between. Looked up from germline, CDR1 is MNHEY and CDR2 is SVGAGI. CDR3 in amino acids: CASSLQQGYGYTF. The CDR3 region has the DNA TGTGCCAGCAGTCTACAACAGGGCTATGGCTACACCTTC.

A few counts support this clone. The chain links TRBV6-5 to TRBJ2-5, with TRBD2 as a possible D gene (7 bases). Trimming pared 6 bases from V and 4 bases from J, leaving 12 bases between. Germline assignment: CDR1 MNHEY and CDR2 SVGAGI. The CDR3 loop spans 13 amino acids. The CDR3 DNA follows: TGTGCCAGCAGGACCGGGGGGCGAGAGACCCAGTACTTC. Protein sequence: CASRTGGRETQYF.

The chain uses TRBV27 and TRBJ1-2; the D is unclear. Germline CDR1 MNHEY, CDR2 SMNVEV (reference sequence). This CDR3 region has 13 residues. V shed 6 bases and J shed 5 bases, with 13 bases lying between them. The CDR3 DNA reads as TGTGCCAGCAGATCGAGGGCTTCATATGGCTACACCTTC. As protein: CASRSRASYGYTF.

This clone showed up just once. The chain links TRBV28 to TRBJ2-7, with D perhaps matching TRBD1 (9 bases). CDR3 size: 15 residues. Looked up from germline, CDR1 is MDHEN and CDR2 is SYDVKM. Trimming took 7 bases from V and 7 from J, leaving 23 bases between them. The CDR3 loop is CASIPQGAGGLEQYF. CDR3 coding DNA: TGTGCCAGCATCCCACAGGGGGCGGGGGGTTTGGAGCAGTACTTC.

This chain uses TRBV28 with TRBJ2-1; the match to TRBD1 covers 8 bases. The CDR3 has 16 residues. Germline CDR1 is MDHEN and CDR2 is SYDVKM. The V segment lost 5 bases and the J segment 4 bases; nucleotides outside the gene matches: 10. The CDR3 here is CASSPPGGRVYNEQFF. The CDR3 nucleotides are TGTGCCAGCAGTCCCCCAGGGGGCAGGGTATACAATGAGCAGTTCTTC. The variable domain in full, completed from reference TRBV28 and TRBJ2-1, reads DVKVTQSSRYLVKRTGEKVFLECVQDMDHENMFWYRQDPGLGLRLIYFSYDVKMKEKGDIPEGYSVSREKKERFSLILESASTNQTSMYLCASSPPGGRVYNEQFFGPGTRLTVL.

The chain combines TRBV6-5 with TRBJ1-5; 8 bases match TRBD1. V shed 9 bases and J 3 bases; nucleotides not matched to a gene: 4. Germline CDR1 MNHEY, CDR2 SVGAGI. The CDR3 loop spans 13 amino acids. The CDR3 bases are TGTGCCAGTGGGGACAGGAACAATCAGCCCCAGCATTTT. Residues: CASGDRNNQPQHF.

V is TRBV10-3 and J is TRBJ2-2; TRBD2 matches at 14 bases. V was pared by 7 bases and J by 1 base, with 5 bases of the junction left unmatched. Germline V gene sequence: CDR1 ENHRY, CDR2 SYGVKD. The CDR3 has 17 amino acids. The CDR3 DNA reads as TGTGCCATCACCGGGACTAGCGGGGGCCAGAACACCGGGGAGCTGTTTTTT. Encoded protein: CAITGTSGGQNTGELFF.

V is TRBV7-8 and J is TRBJ2-7; a weak D match, TRBD1 (6 bases). The germline CDR1 and CDR2 sequences are SGHVS and FQNEAQ. V was shortened by 4 bases and J by 5 bases, with 30 bases between the two germline ends. There are 19 residues in the CDR3. CDR3: CASSSPSYVLQGSGNEQYF. CDR3 DNA: TGTGCCAGCAGCTCGCCCTCATACGTCCTACAGGGTTCGGGGAACGAGCAGTACTTC. Variable domain in full (rest from reference TRBV7-8 and TRBJ2-7): GAGVSQSPRYKVAKRGQDVALRCDPISGHVSLFWYQQALGQGPEFLTYFQNEAQLDKSGLPSDRFFAERPEGSVSTLKIQRTQQEDSAVYLCASSSPSYVLQGSGNEQYFGPGTRLTVT.

About this clone: This sample also contains other DNA sequences that code for the same CDR3. The chain carries TRBV7-9 and TRBJ2-1; D tentatively fits TRBD1 or TRBD2 (5 bases each). V was cut by 5 bases and J by 6 bases, with 11 bases left in between. The germline CDR1 and CDR2 sequences are SEHNR and FQNEAQ (reference sequence). The CDR3 length is 13 residues. The CDR3 region is CASSPGTGNEQFF. In nucleotides, the CDR3 is TGTGCCAGCAGCCCCGGGACGGGCAATGAGCAGTTCTTC.